This TCR beta chain was sequenced for a study of blood T cell repertoires in COVID-19. Seattle patient enrollment occurred during active infection, with longitudinal follow-up thereafter. Sequencing was performed with immunoSEQ multiplex PCR; in TCRdb, only in-frame clones are kept and a portion is missing. This sample carries 250,000 to 400,000 clones, roughly 90% of them seen once, and the ten largest clones take less than 3.5%. Germline CDR1 SGHDT, CDR2 YYEEEE. V shed 4 bases, J shed 1 base, and the junction held 12 bases outside the gene matches. The length of the CDR3 is 18 residues. The sequenced sample was peripheral blood. The chain uses TRBV5-6 and TRBJ1-3; 9 bases are a match to TRBD1. This TCR derives from a woman in her thirties with COVID-19, enrolled during active disease. This CDR3 reads CASSRPRDRDSSGNTIYF. CDR3 sequence (DNA): TGTGCCAGCAGCCGGCCTAGGGACAGGGATTCTTCTGGAAACACCATATATTTT.